This T cell receptor beta chain was observed in a study of blood T cell repertoires in COVID-19. Study-level information: There were acute and convalescent COVID-19 samples, and they came from the United States, Italy and Spain. From T cells, B-cell-depleted T cells, or PBMCs came the material, which was cDNA or gDNA.

Germline CDR1 reads SGHRS; CDR2 reads YFSETQ. Trimming removed 1 base at V and 0 bases at J, with 11 bases between. This CDR3 contains 15 residues. Source study methods: The assay estimated nucleated cells by amplifying reference gene primers. Generated by immunoSEQ multiplex PCR, the TCRdb table keeps only in-frame clones and is missing some. That table supplies the V and J calls and clone size; D and trimming were determined from the DNA. The table records about 160,000 clones, approximately 84% of them present only once. Sequenced sample: peripheral blood. The chain couples TRBV5-1 to TRBJ2-7; a weak D match, TRBD1 (6 bases). This receptor was identified in a man in his forties or fifties with acute or convalescent COVID-19. Here the CDR3 DNA reads TGCGCCAGCAGCTTGACAGGGAAGGTCTCCTACGAGCAGTACTTC. This sequence encodes CASSLTGKVSYEQYF.